Shown below are 14 T cell receptor beta chains from a single sample sequenced in a study of T cells in Graves' hyperthyroidism and ophthalmopathy. Amplification of TCR beta CDR3 regions was performed using RNA transcripts as template. The TCR CDR3 first-round RT-PCR relied on the HTBI primer set. One entry per CDR3 protein results from TCRdb running MiXCR on the multiplex PCR reads. The data show some 510,000 distinct CDR3 sequences, with less than 25% seen just once and 26% held by the top ten. The material sequenced was blood. These receptors originate from a man aged 18-30 years with Graves' hyperthyroidism.

Comment on this clonotype: At one end, the junction sequence differs from germline, possibly due to a read error. This chain connects TRBV5-5 to TRBJ1-1; possible D gene TRBD1, 6 bases. The V gene's germline CDR1 is SGHKS and CDR2 YYEKEE (reference sequence). The CDR3 loop spans 13 amino acids. CDR3 in amino acids: CASSPTGAAEAFF. The CDR3 nucleotides are TGTGCCAGCAGCCCGACGGGGGCCGCTGAAGCCTTCTTT.

Note on this clonotype: It is likely a read error, because the conserved phenylalanine at the end of the CDR3 is missing. The chain combines TRBV28 with TRBJ2-7; the match to TRBD1 covers 7 bases. The V gene end was trimmed by 6 bases and the J gene end by 0 bases; junction bases not matched to a gene: 8. This CDR3 spans 15 amino acids. The V gene's germline CDR1 is MDHEN and CDR2 SYDVKM. CDR3 loop: CASSLRGLSSYEQYL. CDR3 coding DNA: TGTGCCAGCAGCCTTAGGGGGCTCAGCTCCTACGAGCAGTACTTG.

This clonotype was counted ten times or more. The rearrangement joins TRBV28 to TRBJ1-1; maybe TRBD1 (6 bases). Germline V lookup: CDR1 MDHEN, CDR2 SYDVKM. The CDR3 loop spans 14 amino acids. V was cut by 4 bases and J by 0 bases, with 9 bases left in between. This CDR3 is CASSSTGLNTEAFF. DNA for the CDR3: TGTGCCAGCAGTTCGACAGGCCTGAACACTGAAGCTTTCTTT.

This clonotype was seen only a few times. The CDR3 sequence is CASSQTSGGPGETQYF. CDR3 in DNA: TGCGCCAGCAGCCAGACTAGCGGGGGGCCCGGGGAGACCCAGTACTTC. The rearrangement joins TRBV4-1 to TRBJ2-5, with TRBD2 matching 13 bases. V was pared by 3 bases and J by 5 bases, with 6 bases of the junction left unmatched. The CDR3 sequence is 16 residues long. The germline V gene has CDR1 MGHRA and CDR2 YSYEKL.

This clonotype was picked up many times. J is TRBJ1-1 and V is TRBV11-3; tentatively, D is TRBD1 (5 bases). This CDR3 comprises 12 residues. The germline V gene encodes CDR1 SGHNT and CDR2 YENEEA. Trimming cost V 6 bases and J 7 bases, with 12 bases left between them. CDR3 sequence: CASSGRGHEAFF. CDR3 sequence (DNA): TGTGCCAGCAGTGGAAGGGGTCATGAAGCTTTCTTT.

This clonotype has only a few counts. The V and J genes are TRBV14 and TRBJ1-3; TRBD1 might be the D (5 bases). Trimming pared 3 bases from V and 3 bases from J, leaving 18 bases between. CDR3 size: 17 residues. Germline V gene data show CDR1 as SGHDN and CDR2 as FVKESK. CDR3 sequence (DNA): TGTGCCAGCAGCCAGCTTCAGGGAAGTATAGGTGGAAACACCATATATTTT. It codes for CASSQLQGSIGGNTIYF. The variable domain in full, completed from reference TRBV14 and TRBJ1-3, reads EAGVTQFPSHSVIEKGQTVTLRCDPISGHDNLYWYRRVMGKEIKFLLHFVKESKQDESGMPNNRFLAERTGGTYSTLKVQPAELEDSGVYFCASSQLQGSIGGNTIYFGEGSWLTVV.

This clonotype was detected ten times or more. This CDR3 is CASSDRGRSQSNYGYTF. The CDR3 DNA is TGTGCCAGCAGTGACAGGGGGCGCTCCCAGAGTAACTATGGCTACACCTTC. The chain employs TRBV6-4 and TRBJ1-2; 7 bases align to TRBD1. The CDR3 sequence is 17 residues long. Germline CDR1 MRHNA, CDR2 SNTAGT. V trimming: 2 bases; J trimming: 1 base; junction bases outside the gene matches: 10.

Comments on this clonotype: A clone one base away is much larger, so this may be a read error. CDR3 coding DNA: TGTGCCATCAGTGGAACGGGGCCTCTTCCCGAGCAGTACTTC. Translating it yields CAISGTGPLPEQYF. The chain links TRBV12-3 or TRBV12-4 to TRBJ2-7; D may be TRBD1 or TRBD2 (5 bases each). This CDR3 comprises 14 residues.

This clonotype has more than one count but fewer than ten. V is TRBV6-2 or TRBV6-3 and J is TRBJ2-7, with a possible D match to TRBD1 (6 bases). The CDR3 spans 12 residues. Per germline, CDR1 MNHEY and CDR2 SVGEGT. Trimming stripped 4 bases from V and 7 bases from J, with 11 bases between. CDR3 DNA: TGTGCCAGCAGTTCCGGGACATGGGAGCAGTACTTC. The encoded protein is CASSSGTWEQYF.

This chain joins TRBV6-5 and TRBJ2-7; no clear D gene. Germline CDR1 MNHEY, CDR2 SVGAGI. Trimming left V 0 bases short and J 9 bases short, with 6 bases between. The CDR3 length is 11 residues. Written as DNA, the CDR3 is TGTGCCAGCAGTTACTCAGGGTCGCAGTACTTC. Translated, it gives CASSYSGSQYF.

This clonotype was recorded at least ten times. The rearrangement joins TRBV7-2 to TRBJ2-2; D call uncertain. This CDR3 region has 14 residues. From germline, CDR1 is SGHTA and CDR2 FQGNSA. V lost 7 bases and J 1 base, leaving 10 bases between the germline ends. The CDR3 bases are TGTGCCAGCATTGAACTCTGGAACACCGGGGAGCTGTTTTTT. Protein product: CASIELWNTGELFF.

This clonotype was detected ten times or more. V and J are TRBV19 and TRBJ1-5, with D tentatively TRBD1 (5 bases). The CDR3 consists of 16 residues. Trimming pared 7 bases from V and 0 bases from J, leaving 16 bases between. The germline V gene encodes CDR1 LNHDA and CDR2 SQIVND (reference sequence). The CDR3 DNA is TGTGCCAGTAACCAGGGATCCCCATATAGCAATCAGCCCCAGCATTTT. Translated: CASNQGSPYSNQPQHF.

At least ten counts were recorded for this clonotype. J is TRBJ1-3 and V is TRBV6-1; no definite D call. The V and J ends lost 3 bases and 0 bases respectively, with 9 bases between them. There are 15 residues in the CDR3. The germline CDR1 and CDR2 sequences are MNHNS and SASEGT. The CDR3 bases are TGTGCCAGCAGTGAGGATCCGAGCTCTGGAAACACCATATATTTT. It specifies CASSEDPSSGNTIYF.

The chain employs TRBV7-9 and TRBJ2-7; D call uncertain. Germline assignment: CDR1 SEHNR and CDR2 FQNEAQ (reference sequence). V was clipped by 4 bases and J by 2 bases, with 9 bases between them. CDR3 size: 13 residues. In DNA form, the CDR3 reads TGTGCCAGCAGCTGGTCCGATGCCTACGAGCAGTACTTC. Translating it yields CASSWSDAYEQYF.